What follows is one T cell receptor beta chain and its context. This clone is a singleton in its sample. Its recognized antigen is unknown. Base qualities are not recorded, but no much larger clone differs from it by a single base. Measured from the cysteine to the phenylalanine, the CDR3 is 12 residues long. Only the CDR3 DNA is retained, 36 bases long and in frame from the first base. Sequences MDHEN (CDR1) and SYDVKM (CDR2) are obtained from the germline V gene. The V end loses 2 bases and the J end loses 4 bases, and a stretch of 5 bases separates them. Library preparation was by the immunoSEQ multiplex PCR assay. The multiplex PCR relied on a mix of 60 forward primers for TCR Vbeta segments and 13 reverse primers for TCR Jbeta segments. Amplification of the CDR3 region of rearranged TCR beta genes was performed with a multiplex PCR assay on genomic DNA. The Illumina HiSeq System was used to sequence the amplified TCR beta libraries as 87-base-pair reads. From the authors' description of their analysis: A later analysis tallied 75 million to 85 million unique TCR beta chains across the 700 or so repertoires, and about 12 million of those chains were shared by two or more donors. To remove PCR and sequencing errors, raw reads were error-corrected and collapsed into unique sequences using a nearest-neighbor algorithm that merged closely related sequences. V, D and J gene segments were assigned by aligning CDR3 sequences to IMGT reference sequences. For a sequence to be retained, a match of at least six nucleotides was required to both a V gene segment and a J gene segment. A rearrangement counted as productive if the CDR3 had no stop codons and remained in frame with V and J, and every other rearrangement counted as non-productive. Following IMGT convention, CDR3 was defined as the stretch from the second conserved V-encoded cysteine up to the conserved J-encoded phenylalanine. The earlier analysis of 500 to 600 of the donors excluded sequences that lacked an unambiguous match to a single V gene segment. An earlier analysis of 550 to 650 of the donors classified V segments as functional when productive rearrangements were above 56.7% and as segregating when the standard deviation between donors was above 5%. To diagnose cytomegalovirus status from the catalog of TCR beta chain sequences, a statistical classification framework was built. V and J gene assignment, in a later analysis, came from comparing TCR nucleotide sequences with IMGT/GENE-DB human TR gene sequences. Using the TCRdist pipeline, a later analysis assigned CDR3 sequences along with most-parsimonious VDJ recombination scenarios. In a later analysis, each TCR beta chain was defined by its CDR3 amino acid sequence together with its V-gene family, and reads lacking a unique V-gene family were excluded. As a way to deal with suspected cross-contamination and a sequencing artifact, a later analysis dropped roughly 600 nucleotide sequences that were highly shared and had low generation probability. In a later analysis, a clonal expansion index for each public chain was calculated from normalized within-repertoire ranks of inferred template counts. A later analysis computed generation probabilities with a VDJ recombination model fitted to out-of-frame rearrangements, and checked the results against IGoR. In a later analysis, hypergeometric tests were used to score TCR-TCR, TCR-HLA and TCR-CMV co-occurrence, with a repertoire-size bias correction applied to TCR pairs. To estimate false discovery rates, a later analysis permuted the HLA or CMV assignments 20 times. A later analysis grouped co-occurring TCRs with DBSCAN, adding TCRdist sequence similarity when clustering within HLA-allele-positive subsets. Repertoires with fewer than 30,000 or more than 120,000 public chains, plus five repertoires with anomalous nucleotide sharing, were excluded from co-occurrence clustering. Entries here come from immuneACCESS through TCRdb and include only in-frame sequences with V and J called. Some clones fail to appear in such tables; in the studies checked, an unresolved V gene covers under half of the shortfall, and the cause of the remainder is unknown. That table supplies the V and J calls and clone size; D and trimming were determined from the DNA. The sample includes 200,000 to 300,000 clones, with 82% observed a single time. Over 5% of the sample goes to the ten largest clones.

This record belongs to a study of cytomegalovirus exposure and HLA in healthy donors (dated by TCRdb to 2015 to 2018). Turning to the overall study: According to an earlier analysis of 587 of the donors, about 179 million T cells yielded some 110 million unique TCR beta sequences and 250 to 350 Gb of sequence data. In a later analysis, previously published TCR beta repertoires from 550 to 750 donors were re-analyzed and high-resolution HLA genotyping was added so that TCR occurrence patterns could be studied. The study profiled the T cell repertoires of approximately 700 subjects by immunosequencing and related them to cytomegalovirus serostatus. The study aimed to test whether cataloging public T cell receptors could reveal signatures of past pathogen exposure. To predict cytomegalovirus infection status, the study combined high-throughput TCR immunosequencing, statistical association of individual TCRs with disease status, and machine learning. Along with the roughly 710-subject first cohort, a separate validation cohort of over a hundred different subjects was used. The genetic ancestry cluster associated with self-reported Caucasian donors included around 76% of the 398 genotyped donors. Both class I and class II loci were covered by HLA typing, at four-digit resolution. Alongside the repertoire data, information on donor age, sex, ethnicity and CMV serostatus was compiled. About 5 DR-DQ haplotypes were handled as single units for association and clustering, since linkage in the cohort was strong. Genome-wide SNP genotypes for about three fifths of the roughly 700 donors were used in a later genetic analysis, which treated that subset as a discovery cohort. In the later analysis, no new phenotypic data were used to find candidate immune exposures; instead, reliance was placed on TCR beta sequences and their occurrence across donors. In an earlier analysis of 500 to 650 of the donors, high-throughput TCR beta sequencing was used to judge whether each TCR beta V gene segment behaved as functional or pseudogenic. The number of donors typed differed by locus, with about 629-640 for A, B, C, DRB1 and DQB1, more than 500 for DQA1, 600 to 610 for DPA1, and some 440 for DPB1. All discovery cohort repertoires had been generated using a single sequencing platform. Across 398 genotyped donors of the cohort, an average of roughly 250,000 unique TCR beta nucleotide sequences per donor were sequenced, and roughly 20% of those sequences were non-productive. Approximately 310 gigabases of sequencing data and approximately 85 million unique TCR sequences were included in an early release covering 500 to 750 HLA-typed donors. Broad study findings and their caveats: For the cohort, immune exposure information was limited to CMV serostatus. Specific HLA alleles were associated with about 17,000 TCR beta sequences at a false discovery rate of 0.05 in a later analysis. The study listed 164 TCR beta chains as associated with cytomegalovirus. In this cohort, only TCR beta chains were sequenced, and detectable features were limited by the absence of alpha or paired-chain data. When HLA alleles, especially DR and DQ, strongly co-occurred, TCR associations were difficult to assign to individual alleles. Roughly uniform sequencing depth across donors was assumed in presence/absence analyses, although this assumption may not hold. A further reported finding was that TCR beta sequences accurately predicted the HLA-A and HLA-B alleles for most subjects in the first cohort. According to the authors, the approach could potentially be generalized to other disease states and immunological phenotypes. In a later analysis, TCR association rates were found to vary across HLA loci, with the most associated TCRs seen for DRB1 alleles and the fewest for HLA-C alleles. In a later analysis, several top co-occurrence clusters were reported to appear linked to parvovirus B19, influenza, CMV and Epstein-Barr virus. Because HLA typing was unavailable for some donors at each locus, only the typed subset was used in association tests. An association between a missense DCLRE1C variant and V-gene and J-gene trimming of TCR beta chains was found in a later genetic analysis and replicated in an independent cohort. Linkage disequilibrium might explain the correlated functional status among segregating V segments, but an unknown experimental factor could not be excluded. In a later analysis, HLA-associated TCR beta chains showed more clonal expansion and lower generation probabilities than non-associated chains that were equally common. Some 15 rarely observed V segments, including chromosome 9 orphons, were excluded from the earlier analysis of a few hundred of the donors because counts were too low. Most TCR sequences were seen in very few donors, while some public TCRs were found in many individuals. A later analysis found that most CMV-associated TCR beta chains appeared HLA-restricted, with HLA associations seemingly driven largely by CMV exposure. The classifier was reported to diagnose cytomegalovirus status with high specificity and sensitivity in both the original cohort and the validation cohort. The 87-base-pair reads could not distinguish some IMGT-functional V segments, including TRBV6-2 and TRBV6-3, so those segments were excluded. According to a later genetic analysis, donors in an Asian-associated ancestry cluster had fewer N-insertions in productive TCRs than the approximately 670-donor mean. A cluster of highly shared sequence variants was judged likely to be a technical artifact of the sequencing pipeline. In an earlier analysis of about 550 of the donors, most TCR beta V segments were observed in productive rearrangements about 87% or about 30% of the time, broadly matching IMGT annotations. A few of the identified cytomegalovirus-associated TCR beta chains were confirmed in vitro to be specific for cytomegalovirus antigens.

The cohort consisted of more than 650 healthy bone marrow donors. At the time of sampling, every cohort member was nominally healthy, though immune exposures that went unrecorded were likely present. The donor tested CMV seropositive, placing the donor among the roughly 300 seropositive members of the cohort. Every donor gave a peripheral blood sample, and the peripheral blood mononuclear cells from that sample were used for TCR beta sequencing. The Qiagen DNeasy Blood Extraction Kit was used to extract genomic DNA from the blood cell samples. Sample: PBMCs. The V and J genes are TRBV28 and TRBJ1-2, with the D gene not clear enough to name. The sequence was collected from a woman aged 40-49 years in good health and CMV-seropositive. CDR3 region: CASSLRSYGYTF. The nucleotides read TGTGCCAGCAGTTTACGGTCCTATGGCTACACCTTC.